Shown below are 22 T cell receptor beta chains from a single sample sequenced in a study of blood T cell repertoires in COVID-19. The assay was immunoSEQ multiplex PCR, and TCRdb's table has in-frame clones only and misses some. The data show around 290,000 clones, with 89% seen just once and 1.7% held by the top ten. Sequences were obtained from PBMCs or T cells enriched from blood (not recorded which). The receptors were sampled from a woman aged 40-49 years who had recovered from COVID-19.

This CDR3 is CASSIDVRAGWNQPQHF. CDR3 in DNA: TGTGCCAGTAGTATCGACGTAAGGGCAGGGTGGAATCAGCCCCAGCATTTT. The rearrangement joins TRBV19 to TRBJ1-5; a weak D match, TRBD1 (5 bases). Germline loops: CDR1 LNHDA, CDR2 SQIVND (reference sequence). The CDR3 totals 17 residues. V lost 3 bases and J 4 bases, leaving 19 bases between the germline ends.

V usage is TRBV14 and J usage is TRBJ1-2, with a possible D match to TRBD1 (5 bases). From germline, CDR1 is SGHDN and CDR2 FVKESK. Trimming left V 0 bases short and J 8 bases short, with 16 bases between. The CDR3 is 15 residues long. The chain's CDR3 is CASSQDLRGEVGYTF. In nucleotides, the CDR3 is TGTGCCAGCAGCCAAGATCTACGGGGGGAGGTCGGCTACACCTTC.

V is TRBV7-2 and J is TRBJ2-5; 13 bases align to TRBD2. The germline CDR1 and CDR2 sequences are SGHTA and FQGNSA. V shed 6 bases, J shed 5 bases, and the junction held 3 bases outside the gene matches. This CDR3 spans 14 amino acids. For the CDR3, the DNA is TGTGCCAGCAGACTAGCGGGGGGGCGGGAGACCCAGTACTTC. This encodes CASRLAGGRETQYF.

CDR3 coding DNA: TGTGCCAGCAGCGTAGAGCCCCCCGTGGGCAGAAGCAATCAGCCCCAGCATTTT. Translation: CASSVEPPVGRSNQPQHF. The chain recombines TRBV9 with TRBJ1-5; unclear D gene. The CDR3 has 18 amino acids. CDR1 is SGDLS, CDR2 YYNGEE, per germline. Trimming removed 0 bases at V and 1 base at J, with 17 bases between.

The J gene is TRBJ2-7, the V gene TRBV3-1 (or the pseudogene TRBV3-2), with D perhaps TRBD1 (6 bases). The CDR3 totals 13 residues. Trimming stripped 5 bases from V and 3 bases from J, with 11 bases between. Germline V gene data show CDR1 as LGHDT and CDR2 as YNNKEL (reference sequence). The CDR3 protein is CASSYLQGYEQYF. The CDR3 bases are TGTGCCAGCAGCTACCTACAGGGCTACGAGCAGTACTTC.

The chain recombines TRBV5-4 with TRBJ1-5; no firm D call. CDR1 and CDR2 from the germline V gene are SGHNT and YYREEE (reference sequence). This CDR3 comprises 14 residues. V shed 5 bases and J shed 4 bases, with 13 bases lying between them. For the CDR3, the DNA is TGTGCCAGCAGTGTAAGAGGCGGGAATCAGCCCCAGCATTTT. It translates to CASSVRGGNQPQHF.

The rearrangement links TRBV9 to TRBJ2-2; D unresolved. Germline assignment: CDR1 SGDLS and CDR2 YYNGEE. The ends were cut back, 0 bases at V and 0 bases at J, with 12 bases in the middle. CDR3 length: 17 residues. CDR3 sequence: CASSVGGVPTNTGELFF. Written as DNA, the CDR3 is TGTGCCAGCAGCGTAGGAGGTGTACCGACGAACACCGGGGAGCTGTTTTTT.

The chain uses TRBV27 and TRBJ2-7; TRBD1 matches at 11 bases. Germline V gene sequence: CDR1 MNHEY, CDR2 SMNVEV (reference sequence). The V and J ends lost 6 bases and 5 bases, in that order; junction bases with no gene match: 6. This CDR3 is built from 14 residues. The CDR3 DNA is TGTGCCAGCAGCCTCCGGGACAGGGGGAACGAGCAGTACTTC. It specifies CASSLRDRGNEQYF.

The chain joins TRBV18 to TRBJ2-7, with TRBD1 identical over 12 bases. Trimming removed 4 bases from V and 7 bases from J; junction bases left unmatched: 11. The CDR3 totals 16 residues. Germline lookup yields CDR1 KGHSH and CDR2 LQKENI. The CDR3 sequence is CASSHTSGTGGGEQYF. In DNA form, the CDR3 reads TGTGCCAGCTCACACACCTCCGGGACAGGGGGCGGTGAGCAGTACTTC.

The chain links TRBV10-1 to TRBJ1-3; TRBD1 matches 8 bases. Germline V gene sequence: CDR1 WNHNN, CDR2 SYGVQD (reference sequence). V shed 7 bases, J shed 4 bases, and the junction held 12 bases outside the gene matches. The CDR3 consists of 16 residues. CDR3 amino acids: CASTQGAPVRGNTIYF. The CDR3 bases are TGCGCCAGCACCCAGGGGGCCCCAGTGAGGGGAAACACCATATATTTT.

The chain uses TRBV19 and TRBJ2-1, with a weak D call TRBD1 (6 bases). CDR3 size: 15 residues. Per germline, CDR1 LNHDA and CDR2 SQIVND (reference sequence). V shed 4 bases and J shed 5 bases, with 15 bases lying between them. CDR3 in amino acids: CASSSRGWENNEQFF. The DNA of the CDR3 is TGTGCCAGTAGTAGCAGGGGCTGGGAAAACAATGAGCAGTTCTTC.

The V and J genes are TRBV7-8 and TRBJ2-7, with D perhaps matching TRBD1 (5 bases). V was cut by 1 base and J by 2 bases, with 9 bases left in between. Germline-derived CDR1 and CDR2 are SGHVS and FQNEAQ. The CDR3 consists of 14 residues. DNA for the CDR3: TGTGCCAGCAGCTTAGAGGGGATCACCTACGAGCAGTACTTC. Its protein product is CASSLEGITYEQYF.

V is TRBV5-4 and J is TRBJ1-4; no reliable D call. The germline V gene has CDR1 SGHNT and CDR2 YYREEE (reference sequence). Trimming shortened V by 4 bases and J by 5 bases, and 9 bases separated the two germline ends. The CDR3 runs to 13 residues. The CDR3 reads CASSLFENEKLFF. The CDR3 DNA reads TGTGCCAGCAGCCTGTTCGAGAATGAAAAACTGTTTTTT.

CDR3 bases: TGTGCCAGCTCACGGGGGCCTGTCTCCTACGAGCAGTACTTC. Protein: CASSRGPVSYEQYF. The rearrangement links TRBV18 to TRBJ2-7; possible D gene TRBD1, 6 bases. V lost 4 bases and J 0 bases, leaving 10 bases between the germline ends. The germline CDR1 and CDR2 sequences are KGHSH and LQKENI. The CDR3 sequence is 14 residues long. The variable domain in full, with the rest retrieved from reference TRBV18 and TRBJ2-7, is NAGVMQNPRHLVRRRGQEARLRCSPMKGHSHVYWYRQLPEEGLKFMVYLQKENIIDESGMPKERFSAEFPKEGPSILRIQQVVRGDSAAYFCASSRGPVSYEQYFGPGTRLTVT.

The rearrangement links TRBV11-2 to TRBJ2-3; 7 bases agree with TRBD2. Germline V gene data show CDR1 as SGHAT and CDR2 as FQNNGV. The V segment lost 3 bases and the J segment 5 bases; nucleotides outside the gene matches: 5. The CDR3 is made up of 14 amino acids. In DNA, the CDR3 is TGTGCCAGCAGCTTGGGAGGGTTCGAAGATACGCAGTATTTT. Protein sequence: CASSLGGFEDTQYF.

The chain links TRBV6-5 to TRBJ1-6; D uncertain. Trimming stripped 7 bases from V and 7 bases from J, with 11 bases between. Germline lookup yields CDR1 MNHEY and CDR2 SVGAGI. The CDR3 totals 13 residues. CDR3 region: CASKPNLNSPLHF. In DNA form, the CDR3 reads TGTGCCAGCAAACCTAACCTAAATTCACCCCTCCACTTT.

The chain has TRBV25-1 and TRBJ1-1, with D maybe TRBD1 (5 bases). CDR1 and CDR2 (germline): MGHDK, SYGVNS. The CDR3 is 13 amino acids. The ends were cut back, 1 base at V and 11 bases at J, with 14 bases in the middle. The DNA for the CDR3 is TGTGCCAGCAGTGAATTAAAGGGGCTCGGCGCTTTCTTT. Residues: CASSELKGLGAFF.

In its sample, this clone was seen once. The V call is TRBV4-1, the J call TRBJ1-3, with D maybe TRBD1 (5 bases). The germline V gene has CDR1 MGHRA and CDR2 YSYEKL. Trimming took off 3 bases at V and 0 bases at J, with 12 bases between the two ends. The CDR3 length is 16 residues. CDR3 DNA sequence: TGCGCCAGCAGCCAGCCCGGGGGGAGCTCTGGAAACACCATATATTTT. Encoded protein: CASSQPGGSSGNTIYF.

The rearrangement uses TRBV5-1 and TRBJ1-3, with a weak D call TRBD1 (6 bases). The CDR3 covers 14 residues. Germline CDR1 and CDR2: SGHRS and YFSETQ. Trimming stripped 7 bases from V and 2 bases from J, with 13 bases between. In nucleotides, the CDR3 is TGCGCCAGCGAGCCGGGGGGCACTGGAAACACCATATATTTT. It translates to CASEPGGTGNTIYF.

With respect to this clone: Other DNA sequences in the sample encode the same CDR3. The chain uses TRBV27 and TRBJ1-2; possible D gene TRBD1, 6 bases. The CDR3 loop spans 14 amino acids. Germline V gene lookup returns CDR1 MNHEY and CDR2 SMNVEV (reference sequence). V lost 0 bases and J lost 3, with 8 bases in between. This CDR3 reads CASSLSRQDYGYTF. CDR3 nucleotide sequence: TGTGCCAGCAGTTTATCCCGACAGGACTATGGCTACACCTTC.

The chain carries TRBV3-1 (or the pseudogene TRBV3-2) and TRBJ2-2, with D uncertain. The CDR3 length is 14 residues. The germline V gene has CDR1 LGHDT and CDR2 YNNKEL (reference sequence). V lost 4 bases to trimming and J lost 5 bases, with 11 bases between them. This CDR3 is CASSPRGTTGELFF. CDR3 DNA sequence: TGTGCCAGCAGCCCCAGAGGCACAACCGGGGAGCTGTTTTTT.

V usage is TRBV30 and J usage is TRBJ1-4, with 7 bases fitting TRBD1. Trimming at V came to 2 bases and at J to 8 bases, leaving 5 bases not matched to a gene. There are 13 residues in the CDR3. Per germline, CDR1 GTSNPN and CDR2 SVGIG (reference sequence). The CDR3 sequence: CAWSPTGIEKLFF. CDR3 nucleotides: TGTGCCTGGAGTCCGACAGGGATCGAAAAACTGTTTTTT.